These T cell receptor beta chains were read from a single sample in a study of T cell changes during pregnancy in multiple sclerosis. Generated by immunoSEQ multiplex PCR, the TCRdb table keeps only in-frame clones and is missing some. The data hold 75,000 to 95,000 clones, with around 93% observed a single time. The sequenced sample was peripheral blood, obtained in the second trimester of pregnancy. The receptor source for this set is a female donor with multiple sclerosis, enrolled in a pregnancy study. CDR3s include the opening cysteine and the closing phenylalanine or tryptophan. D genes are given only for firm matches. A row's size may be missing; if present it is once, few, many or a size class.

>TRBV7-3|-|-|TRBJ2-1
TGTGCCAGCAGCTTCGGAGCAAACAATGAGCAGTTCTTC
CASSFGANNEQFF
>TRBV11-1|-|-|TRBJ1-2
TGTGCCAGCAGCTTTGAGACTAACTATGGCTACACCTTC
CASSFETNYGYTF
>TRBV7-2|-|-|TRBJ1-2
TGTGCCAGCAGCCCTACCAGGGCGTTAAACTATGGCTACACCTTC
CASSPTRALNYGYTF
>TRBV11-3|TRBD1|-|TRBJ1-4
TGTGCCAGCAGCTTAGGGGACAGGGGGCGCGGTGAAAAACTGTTTTTT
CASSLGDRGRGEKLFF
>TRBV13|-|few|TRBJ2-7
TGTGCCAGCAGCTCCTATGGGGCAGGCGGGGTCACCTCCTACGAGCAGTACTTC
CASSSYGAGGVTSYEQYF
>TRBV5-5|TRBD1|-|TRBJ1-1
TGTGCCAGCAGCGGGGACAGGGTTTATGACACTGAAGCTTTCTTT
CASSGDRVYDTEAFF
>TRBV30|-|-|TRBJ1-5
TGTGCCTGGAATACGGGATTCGGCAATCAGCCCCAGCATTTT
CAWNTGFGNQPQHF
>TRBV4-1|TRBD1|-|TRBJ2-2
TGCGCCAGCAGCCAACGGGACAGGGGATGGTCTACGGAGCTGTTTTTT
CASSQRDRGWSTELFF
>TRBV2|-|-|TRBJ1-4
TGTGCCAGCACCACAGAAAATGAAAAACTGTTTTTT
CASTTENEKLFF
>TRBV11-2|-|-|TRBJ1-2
TGTGCCAGCAGCTTAGATCACGGGGGGCGGAACTATGGCTACACCTTC
CASSLDHGGRNYGYTF
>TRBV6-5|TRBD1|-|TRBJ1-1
TGTGCCAGCAGACTGGGACAGGGCAACACTGAAGCTTTCTTT
CASRLGQGNTEAFF
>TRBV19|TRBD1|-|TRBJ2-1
TGTGCCAGTAGTATGAACCGGGACAGGGGCCATGAGCAGTTCTTC
CASSMNRDRGHEQFF
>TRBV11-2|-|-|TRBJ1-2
TGTGCCAGCAGCCAACCCCGGTCGGGGTTGGATGGCTATGGCTACACCTTC
CASSQPRSGLDGYGYTF
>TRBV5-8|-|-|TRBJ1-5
TGTGCCAGTAGTTCTCGGTCCCCGAATCAGCCCCAGCATTTT
CASSSRSPNQPQHF